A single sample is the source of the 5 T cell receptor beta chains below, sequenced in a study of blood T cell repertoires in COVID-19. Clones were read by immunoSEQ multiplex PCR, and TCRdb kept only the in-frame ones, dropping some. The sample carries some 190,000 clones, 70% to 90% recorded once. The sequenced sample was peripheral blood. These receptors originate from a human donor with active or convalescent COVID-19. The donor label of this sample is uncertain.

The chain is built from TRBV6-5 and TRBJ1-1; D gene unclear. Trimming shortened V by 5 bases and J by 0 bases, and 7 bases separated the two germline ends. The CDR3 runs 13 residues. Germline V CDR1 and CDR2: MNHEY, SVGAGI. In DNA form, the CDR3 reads TGTGCCAGCAGTCGTACAGTGAACACTGAAGCTTTCTTT. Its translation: CASSRTVNTEAFF.

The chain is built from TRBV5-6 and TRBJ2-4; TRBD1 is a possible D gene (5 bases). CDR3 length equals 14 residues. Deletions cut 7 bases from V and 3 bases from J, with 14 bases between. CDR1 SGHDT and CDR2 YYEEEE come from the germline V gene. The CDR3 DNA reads TGTGCCAGCCAAGACAGACCACTCAAAAACATTCAGTACTTC. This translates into CASQDRPLKNIQYF.

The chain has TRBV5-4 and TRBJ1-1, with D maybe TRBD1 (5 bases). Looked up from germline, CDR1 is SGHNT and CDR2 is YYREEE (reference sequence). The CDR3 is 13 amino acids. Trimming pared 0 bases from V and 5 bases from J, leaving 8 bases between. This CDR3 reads CASSLGGVTEAFF. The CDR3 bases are TGTGCCAGCAGCTTGGGGGGGGTGACTGAAGCTTTCTTT.

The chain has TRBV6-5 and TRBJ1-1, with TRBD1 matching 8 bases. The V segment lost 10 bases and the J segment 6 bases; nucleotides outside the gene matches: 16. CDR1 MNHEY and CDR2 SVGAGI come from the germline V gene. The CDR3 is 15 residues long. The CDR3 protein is CATHQQGGVRAEAFF. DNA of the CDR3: TGTGCCACCCACCAACAGGGGGGAGTAAGGGCTGAAGCTTTCTTT.

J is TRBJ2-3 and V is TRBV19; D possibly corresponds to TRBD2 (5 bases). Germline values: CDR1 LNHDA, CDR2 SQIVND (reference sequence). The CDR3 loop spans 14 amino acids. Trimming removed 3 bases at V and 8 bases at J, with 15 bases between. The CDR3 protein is CASSMGWEGGTQYF. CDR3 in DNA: TGTGCCAGTAGTATGGGATGGGAAGGAGGTACGCAGTATTTT.